This T cell receptor beta chain was sequenced during a study of tumor T cells in aggressive B-cell lymphoma. The CDR3 extends over 19 amino acids. The V and J ends lost 1 base and 0 bases respectively, with 18 bases between them. In germline, CDR1 is LNHDA, CDR2 SQIVND (reference sequence). TCRdb keeps only in-frame clones here, not all; method: immunoSEQ multiplex PCR. Among about 7,900 clones listed, under 85% were seen once. The source material was tumor tissue. This sequence joins TRBV19 and TRBJ1-4, with D possibly matching TRBD1 (5 bases). This TCR was recovered from an adult with diffuse large B cell lymphoma. The CDR3 DNA reads TGTGCCAGTAGTATAGGATTTGGTAGAGGGGAGGCAACTAATGAAAAACTGTTTTTT. It encodes CASSIGFGRGEATNEKLFF.